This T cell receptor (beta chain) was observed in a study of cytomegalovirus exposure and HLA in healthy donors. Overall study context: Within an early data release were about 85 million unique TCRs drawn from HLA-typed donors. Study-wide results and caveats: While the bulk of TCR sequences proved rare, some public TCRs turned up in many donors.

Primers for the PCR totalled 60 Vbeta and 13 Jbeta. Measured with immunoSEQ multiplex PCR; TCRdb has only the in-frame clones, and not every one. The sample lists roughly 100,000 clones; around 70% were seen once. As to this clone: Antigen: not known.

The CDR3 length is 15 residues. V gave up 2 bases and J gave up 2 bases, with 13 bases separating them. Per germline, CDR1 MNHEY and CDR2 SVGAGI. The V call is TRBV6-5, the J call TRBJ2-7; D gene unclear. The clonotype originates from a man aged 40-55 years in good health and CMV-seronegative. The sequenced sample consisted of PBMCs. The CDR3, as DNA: TGTGCCAGCAGTTACGGTTTTAGAGAGCCCTACGAGCAGTACTTC. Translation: CASSYGFREPYEQYF.